This T cell receptor (beta chain) was sequenced in a study of CD8+ T cells in alopecia areata. Study as a whole: C3H/HeJ donors with spontaneous alopecia, about 6-12 months old, supplied skin grafts to 7-10-week-old female C3H/HeJ mice. Whole-study findings and limits: Among patients, TCR sharing was less clear than in mice, a difference possibly due in part to HLA diversity in the patient population. Normal skin's resident alphabeta T cells are sequenced alongside lesional scalp T cells. Relative to normal scalp, lesional scalp, especially alopecia totalis/universalis, showed higher clonality.

Extraction of RNA preceded its reverse transcription into cDNA, which served as the sequencing template. Libraries were prepared by immunoSEQ multiplex PCR; TCRdb keeps only in-frame clonotypes and omits some of them. This sample carries about 19,000 clones and no singletons, and 31% goes to the top ten. Germline-derived CDR1 and CDR2 are NSQYPW and LRSPGD (reference sequence). This CDR3 has 16 amino acids. The J segment lost 4 bases and the V segment lost 0 bases, leaving 4 bases of the junction unmatched. A word on this clone: Antigen unknown. Gene names follow the mouse nomenclature. The CDR3 is cut off 4 residues early in the read; its end comes from the germline J gene.

Sorting of pooled cutaneous lymph node cells was based on CD4, CD8alpha, NKG2D, NKG2ACE and other markers. The V gene is TRBV1, the J gene TRBJ2-1; 9 bases line up with TRBD2. What was sequenced was CD8+ T cells sorted from a lymph node. The sequence came from a C3H/HeJ mouse with alopecia areata. This line is of MHC haplotype H2-k. The CDR3 loop is CTCSADLWGGYAEQFF. The part of the CDR3 DNA that was read is TGCACCTGCAGTGCAGATCTCTGGGGGGGGTATGCT.